Following are 21 T cell receptor beta chains from one sample sequenced in a study of T cell responses to AZD1222 COVID-19 vaccine. Only in-frame clones appear in the TCRdb table, and some are missing; sequencing was by immunoSEQ multiplex PCR. This table holds tens of thousands of clones, 70% to 90% found once. This sample comprised peripheral blood, obtained on day 0 of AZD1222 vaccination. These receptors were obtained from an adult in good health.

The chain uses TRBV10-3 and TRBJ1-3; D unresolved. Trimming removed 6 bases from V and 0 bases from J, with 9 bases in between. Germline V lookup: CDR1 ENHRY, CDR2 SYGVKD. This CDR3 has 14 residues. The CDR3 region has the DNA TGTGCCATCAGCGACGGGAGCTCTGGAAACACCATATATTTT. This sequence encodes CAISDGSSGNTIYF.

This clone was detected a few times. This chain uses TRBV16 with TRBJ1-2; D ambiguous. CDR3 length equals 13 residues. CDR1 and CDR2 (germline): KGHSY, FQNENV. V was trimmed by 5 bases and J by 4 bases, leaving 11 bases between them. The CDR3 nucleotides read TGTGCCAGCAGCGGAGGAGAATTCTATGGCTACACCTTC. The encoded protein is CASSGGEFYGYTF. The whole variable domain, remainder taken from reference TRBV16 and TRBJ1-2, is GEEVAQTPKHLVRGEGQKAKLYCAPIKGHSYVFWYQQVLKNEFKFLISFQNENVFDETGMPKERFSAKCLPNSPCSLEIQATKLEDSAVYFCASSGGEFYGYTFGSGTRLTVV.

CDR3 sequence: CASSPEGRGGQYF. CDR3 sequence (DNA): TGTGCCAGCAGCCCCGAGGGGAGAGGGGGGCAGTACTTC. The rearrangement joins TRBV9 to TRBJ2-7; weak D call: TRBD1 (6 bases). Trimming removed 4 bases from V and 9 bases from J, with 17 bases in between. Germline lookup yields CDR1 SGDLS and CDR2 YYNGEE. The CDR3 contains 13 residues.

This rearrangement joins TRBV5-4 to TRBJ2-5; 8 positions match TRBD1. Trimming took 2 bases from V and 2 from J; bases not matched to a gene: 11. The CDR3 loop spans 17 amino acids. Germline CDR1 reads SGHNT; CDR2 reads YYREEE (reference sequence). As DNA, the CDR3 is TGTGCCAGCAGCTTAACCGGGACAGGCGTACTTCAAGAGACCCAGTACTTC. The encoded protein is CASSLTGTGVLQETQYF.

This clone appeared a few times. The chain carries TRBV3-1 (or the pseudogene TRBV3-2) and TRBJ2-7; tentative D call: TRBD1 (7 bases). The CDR3 extends over 15 amino acids. V lost 7 bases, J lost 0 bases, and 16 bases lay in between. The V gene's germline CDR1 is LGHDT and CDR2 YNNKEL (reference sequence). The CDR3 DNA follows: TGTGCCAGCACCGGGGGACAGTCCCGCTCCTACGAGCAGTACTTC. This translates into CASTGGQSRSYEQYF.

J is TRBJ2-3 and V is TRBV10-3, with D tentatively TRBD2 (5 bases). The germline V and J ends were trimmed by 4 bases and 0 bases, with 8 bases remaining between them. Germline V lookup: CDR1 ENHRY, CDR2 SYGVKD. The CDR3 is made up of 14 amino acids. DNA for the CDR3: TGTGCCATCAGTGCTACGGGGAGCACAGATACGCAGTATTTT. This encodes CAISATGSTDTQYF.

V and J are TRBV6-2 or TRBV6-3 and TRBJ2-3, with TRBD2 matching over 12 bases. The V gene's germline CDR1 is MNHEY and CDR2 SVGEGT. CDR3 length: 19 residues. Trimming took 6 bases from V and 2 from J; bases not matched to a gene: 15. This CDR3 is CASSLGLAGLVGVTDTQYF. DNA for the CDR3: TGTGCCAGCAGCCTCGGACTAGCGGGACTCGTCGGAGTCACAGATACGCAGTATTTT.

The chain carries TRBV5-1 and TRBJ1-2; TRBD1 matches at 7 bases. The CDR3 has 14 residues. The germline V gene has CDR1 SGHRS and CDR2 YFSETQ. J lost 4 bases, V lost 0 bases, and 3 bases had no gene match. The CDR3 loop reads CASSLGPGGYGYTF. CDR3 nucleotides: TGCGCCAGCAGCTTGGGACCAGGGGGCTATGGCTACACCTTC.

The chain joins TRBV12-5 to TRBJ2-7, with D tentatively TRBD1 (6 bases). CDR3 size: 12 residues. Trimming took off 3 bases at V and 6 bases at J, with 9 bases between the two ends. Germline V gene lookup returns CDR1 LGHNT and CDR2 FRNRAP. This CDR3 is CASGFLGAEQYF. DNA for the CDR3: TGTGCTAGTGGTTTTTTGGGGGCCGAGCAGTACTTC.

The CDR3 reads CASRGGSRGSYGYTF. For the CDR3, the DNA is TGTGCCAGCCGGGGAGGATCCCGGGGGTCTTATGGCTACACCTTC. The chain employs TRBV6-5 and TRBJ1-2; tentatively, D is TRBD1 (5 bases). Trimming stripped 8 bases from V and 5 bases from J, with 21 bases between. Looked up from germline, CDR1 is MNHEY and CDR2 is SVGAGI. The CDR3 sequence is 15 residues long.

This chain uses TRBV19 with TRBJ1-2; 7 bases align to TRBD1. The germline V gene encodes CDR1 LNHDA and CDR2 SQIVND (reference sequence). The length of the CDR3 is 15 residues. Trimming removed 3 bases from V and 2 bases from J; junction bases left unmatched: 6. CDR3 amino acids: CASSISHRGNYGYTF. The CDR3 region has the DNA TGTGCCAGTAGTATCTCTCACAGGGGAAACTATGGCTACACCTTC. Together with reference TRBV19 and TRBJ1-2, the CDR3 gives the full variable domain: DGGITQSPKYLFRKEGQNVTLSCEQNLNHDAMYWYRQDPGQGLRLIYYSQIVNDFQKGDIAEGYSVSREKKESFPLTVTSAQKNPTAFYLCASSISHRGNYGYTFGSGTRLTVV.

The chain carries TRBV25-1 and TRBJ1-4; D is uncertain. The germline V gene encodes CDR1 MGHDK and CDR2 SYGVNS. The CDR3 sequence is 16 residues long. The V end was cut by 4 bases, the J end by 2 bases, with 14 bases between. Here the CDR3 reads CASSVIGLGTNEKLFF. CDR3 DNA sequence: TGTGCCAGCAGTGTTATTGGGCTAGGGACTAATGAAAAACTGTTTTTT.

The rearrangement joins TRBV7-9 to TRBJ2-5; possibly TRBD1 for D (5 bases). CDR3 length: 12 residues. The V and J ends lost 6 bases and 5 bases respectively, with 10 bases between them. Germline-derived CDR1 and CDR2 are SEHNR and FQNEAQ (reference sequence). The CDR3 coding sequence is TGTGCCAGCAGAGGGGTTGGTGAGACCCAGTACTTC. Translation: CASRGVGETQYF. The full variable domain, in which reference TRBV7-9 and TRBJ2-5 provide the parts outside the CDR3, is DTGVSQNPRHKITKRGQNVTFRCDPISEHNRLYWYRQTLGQGPEFLTYFQNEAQLEKSRLLSDRFSAERPKGSFSTLEIQRTEQGDSAMYLCASRGVGETQYFGPGTRLLVL.

The V call is TRBV10-2, the J call TRBJ2-5; D unclear. V lost 6 bases to trimming and J lost 4 bases, with 9 bases between them. CDR3 length: 12 residues. Germline CDR1 WSHSY, CDR2 SAAADI. The CDR3 sequence: CASRDLRETQYF. DNA of the CDR3: TGCGCCAGCAGGGACCTCCGAGAGACCCAGTACTTC.

This rearrangement joins TRBV4-2 to TRBJ2-7; 7 bases are a match to TRBD2. The germline V gene encodes CDR1 LGHNA and CDR2 YNFKEQ. This CDR3 contains 15 residues. The J segment lost 0 bases and the V segment lost 0 bases, leaving 2 bases of the junction unmatched. The CDR3 is CASSQELADSYEQYF. Here the CDR3 DNA reads TGTGCCAGCAGCCAAGAGCTAGCGGACTCCTACGAGCAGTACTTC.

This chain uses TRBV28 with TRBJ1-2, with TRBD1 as a possible D gene (5 bases). There are 16 residues in the CDR3. Germline CDR1 MDHEN, CDR2 SYDVKM. The germline V and J ends were trimmed by 3 bases and 7 bases, with 21 bases remaining between them. The DNA of the CDR3 is TGTGCCAGCAGTTTCGTTTCGGGTCAGGGACTCTCTGGCTACACCTTC. It is translated as CASSFVSGQGLSGYTF.

V usage is TRBV28 and J usage is TRBJ2-7, with 7 nucleotides matching TRBD1. Germline CDR1 is MDHEN and CDR2 is SYDVKM. The CDR3 runs to 14 residues. V was pared by 6 bases and J by 2 bases, with 7 bases of the junction left unmatched. This CDR3 reads CASRPTGPPYEQYF. The CDR3 region has the DNA TGTGCCAGCAGACCGACAGGGCCCCCCTACGAGCAGTACTTC.

This clone was recorded a few times. The J gene is TRBJ2-3, the V gene TRBV5-1; 7 nucleotides match TRBD1. J gave up 1 base and V 2 bases, and 7 bases lay outside the gene matches. Germline V gene data show CDR1 as SGHRS and CDR2 as YFSETQ. The CDR3 contains 16 residues. The CDR3 DNA reads as TGCGCCAGCAGCTTTTATACACAGGGGCGCACAGATACGCAGTATTTT. Translated: CASSFYTQGRTDTQYF.

The chain has TRBV5-1 and TRBJ2-7, with D perhaps being TRBD1 or TRBD2 (5 bases each). Trimming removed 4 bases at V and 0 bases at J, with 17 bases between. CDR1 and CDR2 (germline): SGHRS, YFSETQ. The CDR3 has 16 amino acids. This CDR3 reads CASSPWDLTSSYEQYF. For the CDR3, the DNA is TGCGCCAGCAGCCCCTGGGACCTCACCAGCTCCTACGAGCAGTACTTC.

The gene calls are TRBV18 and TRBJ2-7; D may be TRBD2 (5 bases). The CDR3 loop spans 11 amino acids. The ends were cut back, 8 bases at V and 0 bases at J, with 5 bases in the middle. Germline V gene lookup returns CDR1 KGHSH and CDR2 LQKENI. The CDR3 coding sequence is TGTGCCAGCCGGGACTCCTACGAGCAGTACTTC. Protein sequence: CASRDSYEQYF.

V is TRBV21-1 and J is TRBJ2-7; TRBD1 was called by the table and not checked on the DNA. TRBV21-1 is a pseudogene. The CDR3 extends over 13 amino acids. This chain's CDR3 is CASSKSIPYEQYF. The CDR3 DNA is TGTGCCAGCAGCAAGTCAATCCCCTACGAGCAGTACTTC.